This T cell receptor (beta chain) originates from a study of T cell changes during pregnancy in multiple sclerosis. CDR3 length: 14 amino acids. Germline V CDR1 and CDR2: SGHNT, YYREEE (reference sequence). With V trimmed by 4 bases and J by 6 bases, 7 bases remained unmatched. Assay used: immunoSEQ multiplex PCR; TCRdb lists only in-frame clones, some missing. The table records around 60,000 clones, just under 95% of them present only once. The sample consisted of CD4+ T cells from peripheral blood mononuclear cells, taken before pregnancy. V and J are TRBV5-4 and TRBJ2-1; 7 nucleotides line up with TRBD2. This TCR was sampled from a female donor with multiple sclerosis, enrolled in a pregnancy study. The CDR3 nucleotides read TGTGCCAGCAGCCAGGGACTACTCGTCAATGAGCAGTTCTTC. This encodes CASSQGLLVNEQFF.